The T cell receptor (beta chain) under discussion was sequenced for a study of cytomegalovirus exposure and HLA in healthy donors. Background on the study: Across 350 to 500 genotyped donors, 65% to 90% landed in the Caucasian-associated ancestry cluster.

This PCR relied on a set of 60 Vbeta primers and 13 Jbeta primers. The protocol was immunoSEQ multiplex PCR, while the TCRdb copy is restricted to in-frame clones and leaves out a portion. In the table there are about 270,000 clones, roughly 70% of which are singletons. Donors in the study were healthy people who gave bone marrow. The CDR3 length is 14 residues. Trimming cost V 4 bases and J 6 bases, with 15 bases left between them. From germline, CDR1 is LNHNV and CDR2 YYDKDF (reference sequence). Notes on this clone: Its cognate antigen is unknown.

Whole-study results and caveats: When presence/absence was analysed, sequencing depth was taken to be roughly uniform across donors.

Sample: PBMCs. This clonotype was obtained from a female donor in good health and CMV-seronegative. The chain carries TRBV15 and TRBJ1-1; no firm D call. CDR3 DNA sequence: TGTGCCACCAGCACGGGAACAACGGTCGCTGAAGCTTTCTTT. Its protein is CATSTGTTVAEAFF.